The rows below give T cell receptor beta chains drawn from one sample of a study of siplizumab effects on memory and regulatory T cells. Generated by immunoSEQ multiplex PCR, the TCRdb table keeps only in-frame clones and is missing some. The sample consists of around 95,000 clones, 91% of them appearing once. The sequenced sample consisted of CD4+ T cells sorted from blood. The receptor source for this set is a human donor in good health. CDR3s leave out the opening cysteine and the closing phenylalanine or tryptophan.

TRBV2 ASEERLSGANVLT
TRBV6-5 ASKWDTSYSPLH
TRBV18 ASSPTIDRNTEAF
TRBV6-5 ASSYSVTPSTDTQY
TRBV5-4 ASSLDSTDTQY
TRBV18 ASSPGLAGGIADTQY
TRBV11-2 ASSLEGTDTQY
TRBV6-1 ASIQTPADTQY
TRBV19 ASSIFLEERETQY
TRBV5-4 ASSSTGDSNQPQH
TRBV10-3 AISDDNQPQH
TRBV7-2 ASSPSAPTNEKLF
TRBV6-6 ASNFQGSNQPQH
TRBV7-3 ASSSQAGGSEQY
TRBV6-5 ASSYSPWTIIYGYT
TRBV10-2 ASSEGLPHNEQF
TRBV5-6 ASSARGGPTDTQY
TRBV2 ASSYRGDNSPLH
TRBV6-1 ASSELRNTEAF
TRBV10-3 AISESRDLEEQY